The subject of this entry is one T cell receptor (beta chain). Its antigen remains unidentified. One base away there is no much larger clone; base qualities are not given. V is pared back by 9 bases and J by 6 bases, with 12 bases lying between the germline termini. The CDR3 covers 12 residues, taking in both the cysteine and the phenylalanine. Here the CDR3 DNA is all that survives: 36 bases in frame from base 1. This entry comes from a study of T-cell reconstitution after alpha-beta-depleted transplantation in children (dated by TCRdb to the mid-2010s). About the full investigation: T-cell immune reconstitution after TCRalphabeta/CD19-depleted allogeneic hematopoietic cell transplantation in children was quantitatively tracked in the study by means of TCR repertoire profiling.

Study-wide findings and limitations: The frequencies of hyperexpanded clones fell over the following months, and after one year, T-cell counts and TCRbeta diversity were mostly attributed to newly produced T cells. Apparently early alphabetaT-cell count recovery about two months after transplant reportedly relied on only several hundred rapidly expanded clones derived from non-depleted graft cells. In some patients, high TCRbeta diversity at day 60 was attributed to recipient T cells and intrathymic progenitors that had survived conditioning.

The meaning of the sample's treatment or condition label: allogeneic hematopoietic cell transplantation with graft depleted of TCRalphabeta T cells and CD19 B cells. TCRalphabeta/CD19-depleted allogeneic hematopoietic cell grafts were given to the transplant recipients, all of whom were children. The library was generated by PCR. The sample was run on an Illumina HiSeq 2500. Molecular barcoding was employed in the preparation of TCR libraries, with unique molecular identifiers being used to normalize TCRbeta repertoire quantification. TCRdb trimmed public reads at Q25 via fastp, called clones via MiXCR and kept in-frame beta chains. CDR3 protein sequences are deduplicated, and each keeps its most common genes and DNA. The sample profile shows around 300,000 distinct CDR3 sequences; around a tenth of them were found once. The ten largest make up 23% of the sample.

The chain is assembled from TRBV12-3 or TRBV12-4 and TRBJ1-5, with TRBD1 perhaps the D gene, on 6 matching bases. Material: peripheral blood, obtained 180 days after TCRalphabeta/CD19-depleted stem cell transplant. This TCR came from a male patient aged 2-15 years who had a stem cell transplant for chronic granulomatous disease, so the T cells may come from the graft donor. The base sequence is TGTGCCAGTATAACAGGGTTTCAGCCCCAGCATTTT. This sequence encodes CASITGFQPQHF.